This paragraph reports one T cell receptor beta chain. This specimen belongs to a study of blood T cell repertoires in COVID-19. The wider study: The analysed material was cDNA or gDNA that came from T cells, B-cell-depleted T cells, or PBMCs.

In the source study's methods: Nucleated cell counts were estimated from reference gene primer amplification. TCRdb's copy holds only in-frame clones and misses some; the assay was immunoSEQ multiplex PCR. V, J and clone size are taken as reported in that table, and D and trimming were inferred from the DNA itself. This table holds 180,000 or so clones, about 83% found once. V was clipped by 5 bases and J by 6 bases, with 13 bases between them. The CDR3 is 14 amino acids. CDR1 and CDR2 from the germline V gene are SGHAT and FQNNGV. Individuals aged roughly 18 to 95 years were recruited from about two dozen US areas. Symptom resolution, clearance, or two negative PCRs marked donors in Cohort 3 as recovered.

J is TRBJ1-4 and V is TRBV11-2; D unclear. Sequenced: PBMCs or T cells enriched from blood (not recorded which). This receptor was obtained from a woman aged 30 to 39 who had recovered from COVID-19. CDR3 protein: CASSPALLYEKLFF. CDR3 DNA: TGTGCCAGCAGCCCAGCGCTGCTTTATGAAAAACTGTTTTTT.